These T cell receptor beta chains were read from a single sample in a study of human T cells and chemical hapten exposure. Using its own MiXCR run on the RACE reads, TCRdb lists one record per CDR3 protein. The table lists about 68,000 distinct CDR3 sequences, approximately 10% of them singletons, with roughly 5% in the top ten. Sequencing was performed on whole blood, taken in connection with sensitization to the hapten diphenylcyclopropenone (DPC). The receptors were sampled from a woman in her fifties or sixties with alopecia areata. Some clones in this sample may be carry-over from other donors' samples. The CDR3 runs from the conserved cysteine through the conserved F or W. D genes are given only for firm matches. For some rows the clone size is stated as once, few or many, or as a class when expanded; others skip it.

D gene	V gene	clone size	J gene	CDR3 DNA	CDR3 protein
TRBD2	TRBV4-2	.	TRBJ2-7	TGTGCCAGCAGCCAAGCCTCTAGCGGGGGATACGAGCAGTACTTC	CASSQASSGGYEQYF
.	TRBV6-4	many	TRBJ1-1	TGTGCCAGCAGTATCGGAATGAACACTGAAGCTTTCTTT	CASSIGMNTEAFF
.	TRBV12-3/TRBV12-4	many	TRBJ1-5	TGTGCCAGCAGTTTAGGGGGTTCAGGACAGCCCCAGCATTTT	CASSLGGSGQPQHF
TRBD1	TRBV5-1	.	TRBJ2-7	TGCGCCAGCAGCTCGGGACAGGCAGCCTACGAGCAGTACTTC	CASSSGQAAYEQYF
TRBD1	TRBV20-1	once	TRBJ1-1	TGCAGTGCTACCAGGACAGGGGGAAGGACTGAAGCTTTCTTT	CSATRTGGRTEAFF
.	TRBV29-1	many	TRBJ2-3	TGCAGCGTAAGGACACCTCGGGGCACAGATACGCAGTATTTT	CSVRTPRGTDTQYF
.	TRBV4-1	.	TRBJ2-2	TGCGCCAGCAGCCACCTACGGAACACCGGGGAGCTGTTTTTT	CASSHLRNTGELFF
.	TRBV29-1	.	TRBJ1-5	TGCAGCGTAGCCTCAGGTAGCAATCAGCCCCAGCATTTT	CSVASGSNQPQHF
TRBD1	TRBV20-1	many	TRBJ1-2	TGCAGTGCTAGAGATCCGGGACAGGGGAACTATGGCTACACCTTC	CSARDPGQGNYGYTF
.	TRBV20-1	.	TRBJ1-2	TGCAGTGCTAGAGCCGGGGCCCAGGGGAGCTACACCTTC	CSARAGAQGSYTF
TRBD2	TRBV7-9	.	TRBJ2-3	TGTGCCAGCAGCTTAGCTAGCGGGGGCCACACAGATACGCAGTATTTT	CASSLASGGHTDTQYF
.	TRBV4-3	few	TRBJ1-1	TGCGCCAGCAGCCAAGATAGGGCGGGCAGGGCCACTGAAGCTTTCTTT	CASSQDRAGRATEAFF
TRBD1	TRBV29-1	few	TRBJ2-1	TGCAGCGCCGACGACAGGGATACGGTCTATGAGCAGTTCTTC	CSADDRDTVYEQFF
.	TRBV29-1	.	TRBJ2-3	TGCAGCGCCGTGTCTAGGGGTGGAGATACGCAGTATTTT	CSAVSRGGDTQYF
.	TRBV6-5	.	TRBJ2-7	TGTGCCAGCAGTTACTCGAGACAGCCCCCCTACGAGCAGTACTTC	CASSYSRQPPYEQYF
.	TRBV7-2	few	TRBJ2-3	TGTGCCAGCAGCTTCCTACCCGAGTCTGTAGATACGCAGTATTTT	CASSFLPESVDTQYF
TRBD1	TRBV29-1	few	TRBJ1-1	TGCAGCGCTGGGGACAGGAACACTGAAGCTTTCTTT	CSAGDRNTEAFF
TRBD1	TRBV28	many	TRBJ1-1	TGTGCCAGCACCCAATCCTCAGGGGGCGCGACTGAAGCTTTCTTT	CASTQSSGGATEAFF
.	TRBV30	.	TRBJ1-1	TGTGCCTGGAGTGTAAGGCGAAACACTGAAGCTTTCTTT	CAWSVRRNTEAFF
TRBD1	TRBV5-1	.	TRBJ1-4	TGCGCCAGCAGCCGGGACAGTTCAAAAGAAAAACTGTTTTTT	CASSRDSSKEKLFF